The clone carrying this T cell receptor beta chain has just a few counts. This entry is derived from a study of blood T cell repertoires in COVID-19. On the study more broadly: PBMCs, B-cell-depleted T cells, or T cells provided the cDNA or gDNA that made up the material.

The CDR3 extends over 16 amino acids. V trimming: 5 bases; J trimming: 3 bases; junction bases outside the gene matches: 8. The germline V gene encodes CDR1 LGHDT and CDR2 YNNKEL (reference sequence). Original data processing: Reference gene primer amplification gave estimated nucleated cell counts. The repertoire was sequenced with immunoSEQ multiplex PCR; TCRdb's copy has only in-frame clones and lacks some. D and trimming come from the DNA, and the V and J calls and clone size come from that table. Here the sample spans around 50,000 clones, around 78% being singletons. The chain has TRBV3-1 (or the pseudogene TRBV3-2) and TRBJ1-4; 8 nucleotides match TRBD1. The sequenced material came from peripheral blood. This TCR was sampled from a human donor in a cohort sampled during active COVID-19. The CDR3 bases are TGTGCCAGCAGCGACAGGGGAAGTGGGTCTAATGAAAAACTGTTTTTT. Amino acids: CASSDRGSGSNEKLFF.